This T cell receptor beta chain was documented in a study of shared clonotypes between healthy human individuals. The run depth of the assay was deep. Clones were read by immunoSEQ multiplex PCR, and TCRdb kept only the in-frame ones, dropping some. The sample includes millions of clones, about 92% of them seen just once. Germline-derived CDR1 and CDR2 are MDHEN and SYDVKM. The V end lost 6 bases, the J end lost 4 bases, and 12 bases lay between the germline ends. The CDR3 totals 13 residues. Only CD45RO-negative cells positively selected for CCR7 counted as naive CD8 cells, so terminally differentiated effector memory CD45RA+ cells were excluded. Points from the study as a whole: Rarefaction showed that sequencing of sorted subsets was incomplete (despite large depth).

A word on this clone: The antigen is unknown.

J is TRBJ1-2 and V is TRBV28; maybe TRBD1 (5 bases). Sequences were obtained from naive CD8+ T cells from PBMCs. The source of this sequence is a man between 18 and 29 years old in good health. Some clones in this sample may be carry-over from other donors' samples. DNA for the CDR3: TGTGCCAGCAGGAGAGACAGCACCTATGGCTACACCTTC. This translates into CASRRDSTYGYTF.